This T cell receptor beta chain was identified in a study of beta chain features in type 1 diabetes. Overall study results and limits: Type 1 diabetes patients had moderately but significantly shorter TCRB CDR3s in all four CD4+ subsets.

The germline V gene encodes CDR1 SSHAT and CDR2 FNYEAQ (reference sequence). This CDR3 spans 13 amino acids. Reverse transcription of all isolated RNA meant that expressed TCRB transcripts were sequenced. Libraries were prepared by immunoSEQ multiplex PCR; TCRdb keeps only in-frame clonotypes and omits some of them. The sample has around 150,000 clones; around 8.6% are singletons. The table lists this clone with a few counts. The antigen remains unidentified. Mismatch with germline at one junction end may stem from a read error. Material: central memory CD4+ T cells from blood. This sequence was found in a woman aged 18-35 years with type 1 diabetes. The V call is TRBV7-7, the J call TRBJ2-1; no clear D. CDR3 bases: TGTGCTAGCAGCTTAGGCCCAGGCAATGAGCAGTTCTTC. Encoded protein: CASSLGPGNEQFF.